This T cell receptor beta chain was captured in a study of control samples from healthy donors and cancer patients. Germline V CDR1 and CDR2: MNHNY, SVGAGI (reference sequence). V shed 6 bases, J shed 1 base, and the junction held 4 bases outside the gene matches. The CDR3 extends over 15 amino acids. This clone was counted only a few times. Here immunoSEQ multiplex PCR was the method, and the copy in TCRdb shows in-frame clones only, minus some. The sample has 20,000 to 30,000 clones; around 86% are singletons. This receptor was taken from a man aged 55 to 70 with colorectal cancer. The chain links TRBV6-6 to TRBJ2-3; 10 positions match TRBD2. Sequenced input: PBMCs. For the CDR3, the DNA is TGTGCCAGCAGGCTCGGGACTAGCGGCACAGATACGCAGTATTTT. Amino acid sequence: CASRLGTSGTDTQYF.